This entry lists 18 T cell receptor beta chains sequenced from one sample in a study of breast tumors, draining lymph nodes, adjacent tissues. Breast cancer patients provided tissue from their axillary draining lymph nodes. TCRdb called the multiplex PCR reads again in MiXCR, with one record for every CDR3 protein. This table holds fewer than 200,000 distinct CDR3 sequences, more than 25% found once. The sequenced material came from axillary lymph node tissue. These receptors came from a female donor with breast cancer. Some clones in this sample may be carry-over from other donors' samples.

This clonotype was seen only a few times. This sequence may be a read error, since a much larger clone differs from it by one base. This chain connects TRBV20-1 to TRBJ1-2; tentatively, D is TRBD1 (5 bases). Germline values: CDR1 DFQATT, CDR2 SNEGSKA (reference sequence). The CDR3 spans 12 residues. CDR3 loop: CSAQTANYGSTF. The DNA for the CDR3 is TGCAGTGCGCAGACAGCTAACTATGGCTCCACCTTC.

The chain has TRBV7-6 and TRBJ2-3; 16 nucleotides line up with TRBD2. The CDR3 runs to 16 residues. Per germline, CDR1 SGHVS and CDR2 FNYEAQ. V lost 6 bases to trimming and J lost 3 bases; unmatched junction nucleotides: 3. The DNA for the CDR3 is TGTGCCAGCAGGGCGGGACTAGCGGGAGGGACAGATACGCAGTATTTT. It specifies CASRAGLAGGTDTQYF.

J is TRBJ2-7 and V is TRBV7-2; 14 bases agree with TRBD2. J gave up 7 bases and V 4 bases, and 6 bases lay outside the gene matches. The germline gives CDR1 SGHTA, CDR2 FQGNSA. The CDR3 runs 15 residues. The CDR3 DNA follows: TGTGCCAGCAGCTCTTGGACTAGCGGGAGGTTAGAGCAGTACTTC. This codes for CASSSWTSGRLEQYF.

This clonotype has ten or more counts. The chain employs TRBV5-4 and TRBJ2-2; perhaps TRBD2 as D (6 bases). Germline V gene sequence: CDR1 SGHNT, CDR2 YYREEE (reference sequence). This CDR3 spans 15 amino acids. V lost 1 base and J 7 bases, leaving 14 bases between the germline ends. The CDR3 region is CASSLSGLRIGELFF. For the CDR3, the DNA is TGTGCCAGCAGCTTGAGCGGGTTGAGGATCGGGGAGCTGTTTTTT.

The chain is built from TRBV20-1 and TRBJ2-7; tentative D call: TRBD2 (6 bases). The CDR3 length is 13 residues. The germline CDR1 and CDR2 sequences are DFQATT and SNEGSKA (reference sequence). Between the trimmed V and J ends, which lost 7 bases and 2 bases, there was a span of 15 bases. The CDR3 protein is CSVKRRATYEQYF. The CDR3 nucleotides read TGCAGTGTTAAGAGGAGGGCGACCTACGAGCAGTACTTC.

This clonotype was counted ten times or more. The chain recombines TRBV5-1 with TRBJ1-2; 10 bases agree with TRBD1. Unmatched junction bases numbered 8, after V lost 4 bases and J lost 8 bases. Germline CDR1 reads SGHRS; CDR2 reads YFSETQ. CDR3 length: 14 amino acids. The CDR3 reads CASSTLTGGGGYTF. CDR3 sequence (DNA): TGCGCCAGCAGCACCCTGACAGGGGGCGGCGGCTACACCTTC.

Only one count was recorded for this clonotype. The rearrangement joins TRBV11-3 to TRBJ1-6; 7 nucleotides match TRBD1. Trimming cost V 5 bases and J 0 bases; bases outside gene matches: 7. CDR3 length equals 17 residues. Germline values: CDR1 SGHNT, CDR2 YENEEA. DNA for the CDR3: TGTGCCAGCAGCCGAGGAGGGGGCAGCTCCTATAATTCACCCCTCCACTTT. Residues: CASSRGGGSSYNSPLHF. Looking up the rest from reference TRBV11-3 and TRBJ1-6 gives the full variable domain: EAGVVQSPRYKIIEKKQPVAFWCNPISGHNTLYWYLQNLGQGPELLIRYENEEAVDDSQLPKDRFSAERLKGVDSTLKIQPAELGDSAVYLCASSRGGGSSYNSPLHFGNGTRLTVT.

At least ten counts were recorded for this clonotype. The chain links TRBV3-1 to TRBJ2-7; no firm D call. The CDR3 runs to 14 residues. Germline V gene sequence: CDR1 LGHDT, CDR2 YNNKEL (reference sequence). Trimming left V 5 bases short and J 4 bases short, with 15 bases between. The CDR3 DNA sequence: TGTGCCAGCAGCTCAGGCAGCTTCGGGTACGAGCAGTACTTC. It is translated as CASSSGSFGYEQYF.

Comments on this clonotype: The junction shows a germline mismatch at one end, possibly a read error. This chain uses TRBV25-1 with TRBJ2-1; either TRBD1 or TRBD2 may fit D (6 bases each). The CDR3 consists of 16 residues. CDR1 is MGHDK and CDR2 is SYGVNS in the germline V gene. The chain's CDR3 is CASSIRRGRGYNEQFF. The CDR3 nucleotides are TGTGCCAGCAGTATAAGGAGGGGCAGGGGATACAATGAGCAGTTCTTT.

The sample holds many counts of this clonotype. The gene calls are TRBV5-4 and TRBJ2-1, with D hard to call. V dropped 4 bases and J dropped 5 bases, with 7 bases sitting between them. CDR1 and CDR2 (germline): SGHNT, YYREEE (reference sequence). The CDR3 loop spans 12 amino acids. The CDR3 region has the DNA TGTGCCAGCAGCCCCCCCAACAATGAGCAGTTCTTC. This encodes CASSPPNNEQFF.

This clonotype was seen at least ten times. This chain uses TRBV30 with TRBJ2-1; D not certain. Between the trimmed V and J ends, which lost 3 bases and 12 bases, there was a span of 12 bases. CDR3 length: 11 residues. The germline V gene has CDR1 GTSNPN and CDR2 SVGIG (reference sequence). Here the CDR3 reads CAWSLAGRQFF. In DNA, the CDR3 is TGTGCCTGGAGCCTGGCTGGGCGGCAGTTCTTC.

Ten or more counts support this clonotype. V and J are TRBV29-1 and TRBJ1-3; D gene ambiguous. This CDR3 contains 11 residues. CDR1 is SQVTM and CDR2 is ANQGSEA in the germline V gene. V was trimmed by 4 bases and J by 5 bases, leaving 6 bases between them. In DNA, the CDR3 is TGCAGCGTTGTGGTGCGAAACACCATATATTTT. Encoded protein: CSVVVRNTIYF. The full variable domain, its missing parts supplied by reference TRBV29-1 and TRBJ1-3, is SAVISQKPSRDICQRGTSLTIQCQVDSQVTMMFWYRQQPGQSLTLIATANQGSEATYESGFVIDKFPISRPNLTFSTLTVSNMSPEDSSIYLCSVVVRNTIYFGEGSWLTVV.

This clonotype was recorded at least ten times. The chain has TRBV12-3 or TRBV12-4 and TRBJ1-4; D is possibly TRBD1 (5 bases). The CDR3 contains 16 residues. With 1 base removed from V and 0 bases from J, the gap between germline ends came to 9 bases. Here the CDR3 reads CASSLVGGATNEKLFF. In nucleotides, the CDR3 is TGTGCCAGCAGTTTAGTGGGGGGGGCAACTAATGAAAAACTGTTTTTT.

There are many counts of this clonotype. The genes are TRBV6-1 and TRBJ1-3, with 7 bases matching TRBD1. CDR3 length equals 16 residues. CDR1 and CDR2 (germline): MNHNS, SASEGT. Trimming removed 6 bases from V and 2 bases from J; junction bases left unmatched: 10. Written as DNA, the CDR3 is TGTGCCAGCAGCCTTACAGGGGCCACTACTGGAAACACCATATATTTT. Translating gives CASSLTGATTGNTIYF.

This clonotype was recorded at least ten times. This chain uses TRBV6-4 with TRBJ1-2; no definite D call. The V gene lost 4 bases and the J gene lost 4 bases, with 10 bases spanning the gap. This CDR3 region has 13 residues. Per the germline V gene, CDR1 is MRHNA and CDR2 is SNTAGT. The CDR3 reads CASSVESGYGYTF. The DNA of the CDR3 is TGTGCCAGCAGTGTCGAATCTGGCTATGGCTACACCTTC.

The chain recombines TRBV24-1 with TRBJ1-1; D is unresolved. Trimming removed 3 bases from V and 6 bases from J, with 10 bases in between. This CDR3 contains 13 residues. Germline CDR1 reads KGHDR; CDR2 reads SFDVKD. CDR3 sequence reads: CATSDPNRAEAFF. The CDR3 DNA sequence: TGTGCCACCAGTGATCCCAACCGTGCTGAAGCTTTCTTT.

The rearrangement joins TRBV25-1 to TRBJ1-6; 7 bases are a match to TRBD1. Germline CDR1 reads MGHDK; CDR2 reads SYGVNS. V shed 1 base, J shed 9 bases, and the junction held 21 bases outside the gene matches. The CDR3 contains 20 residues. CDR3 amino acids: CASSESRDRPGQRGSSPLHF. The CDR3 bases are TGTGCCAGCAGTGAATCTCGAGACCGACCGGGACAGCGCGGGAGTTCACCCCTCCACTTT.

Notes on this clonotype: One junction end does not reproduce the germline sequence, and a read error may be involved. The rearrangement links TRBV4-2 to TRBJ1-5; 8 bases map to TRBD1. The CDR3 runs to 15 residues. CDR1 is LGHNA and CDR2 is YNFKEQ in the germline V gene. The CDR3 sequence: CASSRDRFSHQPQHF. In nucleotides, the CDR3 is TGTGCCAGCAGCCGGGACAGGTTTAGCCATCAGCCCCAGCATTTT.